These T cell receptor beta chains were read from a single sample in a study of T cell changes during pregnancy in multiple sclerosis. Profiling relied on immunoSEQ multiplex PCR, and the TCRdb table lists in-frame clones only, not all of them. The table shows 75,000 to 100,000 clones, with about 91% occurring only once. The sequencing here drew on peripheral blood, taken after pregnancy. These receptors came from a female donor in good health, enrolled as a control in a pregnancy study. The CDR3 runs from the conserved cysteine through the conserved F or W. Each record gives: D gene, clone size, V gene, J gene, CDR3 protein, CDR3 DNA. D genes are given only for firm matches. Size is omitted from some rows. Given values are once, few, many or a class for expanded clones.

>-|-|TRBV7-6|TRBJ2-7
CASSLDIGISYEQYF
TGTGCCAGCAGCTTAGATATCGGGATCTCCTACGAGCAGTACTTC
>-|-|TRBV14|TRBJ1-5
CASSQDQGGSNKNQPQHF
TGTGCCAGCAGCCAAGATCAGGGAGGGTCAAATAAAAATCAGCCCCAGCATTTT
>-|-|TRBV2|TRBJ1-1
CASRTTMNTEAFF
TGTGCCAGCAGGACTACAATGAACACTGAAGCTTTCTTT
>TRBD1|-|TRBV6-1|TRBJ2-5
CASRRQGAQETQYF
TGTGCCAGCAGGAGACAGGGGGCACAAGAGACCCAGTACTTC
>-|few|TRBV7-8|TRBJ1-3
CASSLTGNTIYF
TGTGCCAGCAGTCTAACCGGAAACACCATATATTTT
>TRBD1|-|TRBV19|TRBJ1-5
CATNDRDLQPQHF
TGTGCCACCAATGACAGGGATTTACAGCCCCAGCATTTT
>TRBD1|-|TRBV2|TRBJ1-1
CASSGDRAVTEAFF
TGTGCCAGCAGTGGGGACAGGGCGGTCACTGAAGCTTTCTTT
>TRBD2|-|TRBV10-3|TRBJ2-7
CAIRTSGGPSYEQYF
TGTGCCATCAGGACTAGCGGAGGCCCCTCCTACGAGCAGTACTTC
>-|-|TRBV5-4|TRBJ2-1
CASSFYAGEQFF
TGTGCCAGCAGCTTCTATGCGGGCGAGCAGTTCTTC
>-|-|TRBV29-1|TRBJ1-3
CSVEKQGIGNTIYF
TGCAGCGTTGAAAAACAGGGAATCGGAAACACCATATATTTT
>-|once|TRBV4-1|TRBJ2-1
CASSHQGWLFF
TGCGCCAGCAGCCACCAGGGTTGGTTGTTCTTC
>-|-|TRBV7-8|TRBJ2-3
CASSPRQSRSDTQYF
TGTGCCAGCAGCCCCAGACAGTCACGATCAGATACGCAGTATTTT
>-|-|TRBV15|TRBJ1-5
CATSRARINSNQPQHF
TGTGCCACCAGCAGAGCGAGGATTAATAGCAATCAGCCCCAGCATTTT
>TRBD1|-|TRBV10-3|TRBJ2-7
CAIMDRGSSYEQYF
TGTGCCATTATGGACAGGGGAAGCTCCTACGAGCAGTACTTC
>-|-|TRBV5-1|TRBJ1-4
CASSMGATPFEKLFF
TGCGCCAGCAGCATGGGGGCGACACCGTTTGAAAAACTGTTTTTT
>-|-|TRBV28|TRBJ2-7
CASRPDTYEQYF
TGTGCCAGCCGACCCGACACCTACGAGCAGTACTTC
>-|-|TRBV5-1|TRBJ1-5
CASSTDWRQPQHF
TGCGCCAGCAGCACGGACTGGCGACAGCCCCAGCATTTT
>-|-|TRBV5-6|TRBJ1-3
CASSAGKNTIYF
TGTGCCAGCAGCGCCGGGAAAAACACCATATATTTT
>TRBD1|-|TRBV6-6|TRBJ1-4
CASSRRDRGHRLFF
TGTGCCAGCAGTCGCCGGGACAGGGGGCATCGGCTGTTTTTT
>-|once|TRBV4-1|TRBJ2-2
CASSYHRMGSGGPGELFF
TGCGCCAGCAGCTACCACCGGATGGGGAGCGGTGGACCCGGGGAGCTGTTTTTT
>TRBD2|-|TRBV5-1|TRBJ2-3
CASSLVLAGVKDTQYF
TGCGCCAGCAGCTTGGTACTAGCGGGAGTAAAAGATACGCAGTATTTT
>-|-|TRBV27|TRBJ1-5
CASSLAGINQPQHF
TGTGCCAGCAGTTTGGCAGGGATAAATCAGCCCCAGCATTTT
>-|-|TRBV29-1|TRBJ2-7
CSVENLPGSDFGQYF
TGCAGCGTTGAAAATCTTCCGGGGTCGGACTTCGGGCAGTACTTC
>-|once|TRBV18|TRBJ2-7
CASSPPGSLTEQYF
TGTGCCAGCTCACCCCCGGGAAGTCTTACGGAGCAGTACTTC
>-|-|TRBV6-4|TRBJ2-7
CASSVNRDSYEQYF
TGTGCCAGCAGTGTTAATAGAGACTCCTACGAGCAGTACTTC
>TRBD2|-|TRBV6-4|TRBJ2-1
CASSDSAAGGTGALF
TGTGCCAGCAGTGACTCGGCAGCGGGAGGGACCGGGGCGCTCTTC
>-|-|TRBV5-1|TRBJ2-5
CASSLLQETQYF
TGCGCCAGCAGCTTGCTCCAAGAGACCCAGTACTTC
>-|-|TRBV5-4|TRBJ1-1
CASSWGRTEAFF
TGTGCCAGCAGCTGGGGGAGGACTGAAGCTTTCTTT
>TRBD2|-|TRBV19|TRBJ2-7
CASSRLAGRDEQYF
TGTGCCAGTAGTAGACTAGCGGGGCGCGACGAGCAGTACTTC
>TRBD2|-|TRBV28|TRBJ2-7
CASSFGGRVYEQYF
TGTGCCAGCAGTTTTGGCGGGAGGGTCTACGAGCAGTACTTC
>TRBD1|once|TRBV5-1|TRBJ2-3
CASNDRGLPDTQYF
TGCGCCAGCAACGACAGGGGCCTCCCAGATACGCAGTATTTT
>-|-|TRBV5-6|TRBJ2-7
CASSLWRQMDEQYF
TGTGCCAGCAGCTTGTGGCGACAGATGGACGAGCAGTACTTC
>-|-|TRBV28|TRBJ1-4
CASSLGGRRNEKLFF
TGTGCCAGCAGTTTGGGTGGACGGAGGAATGAAAAACTGTTTTTT
>TRBD1|-|TRBV28|TRBJ2-7
CASRPVGTVPYEQYF
TGTGCCAGCAGACCTGTAGGGACAGTCCCCTACGAGCAGTACTTC
>TRBD1|-|TRBV2|TRBJ2-5
CASSGQGKGAQYF
TGTGCCAGCAGTGGACAGGGGAAGGGTGCCCAGTACTTC
>TRBD1|-|TRBV5-1|TRBJ2-7
CASSLNPGQGEYEQYF
TGCGCCAGCAGCTTAAATCCGGGACAGGGCGAGTACGAGCAGTACTTC
>-|-|TRBV15|TRBJ1-3
CATSRDRSSGNTIYF
TGTGCCACCAGCAGAGACAGGTCCTCTGGAAACACCATATATTTT
>-|-|TRBV6-5|TRBJ2-1
CASSTLDNEQFF
TGTGCCAGCAGTACGCTAGACAATGAGCAGTTCTTC
>-|-|TRBV7-9|TRBJ2-5
CASSLARNGETQYF
TGTGCCAGCAGCTTAGCCAGGAACGGAGAGACCCAGTACTTC
>TRBD1|-|TRBV28|TRBJ1-5
CASSLIPGQVSNQPQHF
TGTGCCAGCAGTTTAATCCCCGGACAGGTTAGCAATCAGCCCCAGCATTTT
>TRBD2|-|TRBV9|TRBJ2-1
CASSVRLAGGYNEQFF
TGTGCCAGCAGCGTACGGCTAGCGGGGGGCTACAATGAGCAGTTCTTC
>-|-|TRBV10-1|TRBJ2-7
CASSLTNPGEQYF
TGCGCCAGCAGTCTAACAAACCCGGGCGAGCAGTACTTC
>TRBD1|-|TRBV19|TRBJ2-7
CASRDRGKYEQYF
TGTGCCAGTAGGGACAGGGGGAAATACGAGCAGTACTTC
>-|-|TRBV28|TRBJ2-4
CASSPSRFNIQYF
TGTGCCAGCAGCCCCTCCCGGTTCAACATTCAGTACTTC
>-|-|TRBV21-1|TRBJ2-7
CASSRGTLLRCGEQYF
TGTGCCAGCAGCAGAGGGACACTCTTGCGGTGCGGCGAGCAGTACTTC
>-|-|TRBV11-1|TRBJ2-1
CAIPGVYNEQFF
TGTGCCATCCCGGGGGTTTACAATGAGCAGTTCTTC
>-|once|TRBV14|TRBJ1-1
CASSWRPGLGAFF
TGTGCCAGCAGCTGGCGGCCCGGTTTGGGAGCTTTCTTT
>-|-|TRBV6-1|TRBJ1-3
CASSEWARAQISGNTIYF
TGTGCCAGCAGTGAATGGGCCAGGGCTCAAATCTCTGGAAACACCATATATTTT
>TRBD2|-|TRBV4-1|TRBJ2-3
CASSQRWTSGRTDTQYF
TGCGCCAGCAGCCAACGTTGGACTAGCGGCCGCACAGATACGCAGTATTTT
>TRBD2|-|TRBV28|TRBJ2-5
CASSIGLAGETQYF
TGTGCCAGCAGTATTGGACTAGCGGGAGAGACCCAGTACTTC
>-|-|TRBV9|TRBJ2-2
CASSANQGVVGELFF
TGTGCCAGCAGCGCCAACCAGGGTGTGGTCGGGGAGCTGTTTTTT
>-|-|TRBV28|TRBJ1-5
CAIGRGFGNQPQHF
TGTGCCATCGGAAGGGGGTTTGGGAATCAGCCCCAGCATTTT
>-|few|TRBV6-6|TRBJ1-1
CASSDWGGNTEAFF
TGTGCCAGCAGCGACTGGGGCGGGAACACTGAAGCTTTCTTT
>-|-|TRBV5-1|TRBJ2-3
CASSLQRVQSTDTQYF
TGCGCCAGCAGCTTGCAGAGGGTCCAGAGTACAGATACGCAGTATTTT
>-|-|TRBV30|TRBJ1-2
CAWRGTWRDDGYTF
TGTGCCTGGAGGGGTACGTGGAGGGATGACGGCTACACCTTC